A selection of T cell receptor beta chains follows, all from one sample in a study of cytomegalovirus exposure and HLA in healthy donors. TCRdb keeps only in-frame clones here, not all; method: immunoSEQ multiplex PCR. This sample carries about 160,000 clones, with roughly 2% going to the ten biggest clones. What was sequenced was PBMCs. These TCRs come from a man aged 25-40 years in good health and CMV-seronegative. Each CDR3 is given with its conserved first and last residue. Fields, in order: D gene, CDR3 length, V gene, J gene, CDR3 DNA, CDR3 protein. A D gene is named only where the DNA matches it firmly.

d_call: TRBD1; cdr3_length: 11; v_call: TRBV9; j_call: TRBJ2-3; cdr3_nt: TGTGCCAGCAGCGCCGGGACAGCGCAGTATTTT; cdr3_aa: CASSAGTAQYF
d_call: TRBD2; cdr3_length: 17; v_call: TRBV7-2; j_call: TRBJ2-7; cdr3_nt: TGTGCCAGCAGCTTAGTCCCAACTAGCGGGAGGCTAGACGAGCAGTACTTC; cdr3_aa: CASSLVPTSGRLDEQYF
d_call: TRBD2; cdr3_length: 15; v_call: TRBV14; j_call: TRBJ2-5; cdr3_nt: TGTGCCAGCAGCCAAGATCGGGAGGGGGAAGAGACCCAGTACTTC; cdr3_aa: CASSQDREGEETQYF
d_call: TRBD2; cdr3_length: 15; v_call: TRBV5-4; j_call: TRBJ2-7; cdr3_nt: TGTGCCAGCAGCTTGACTAGCGGGAGCCCCTACGAGCAGTACTTC; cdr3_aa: CASSLTSGSPYEQYF
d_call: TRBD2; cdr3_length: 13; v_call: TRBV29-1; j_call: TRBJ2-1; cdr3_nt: TGCAGCGTTGCGGGTAGCGGGGCGGATGAGCAGTTCTTC; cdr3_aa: CSVAGSGADEQFF
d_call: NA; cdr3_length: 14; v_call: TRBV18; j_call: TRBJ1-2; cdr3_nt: TGTGCCAGCTCACCACGTCTTTTCGGGGATGGCTACACCTTC; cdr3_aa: CASSPRLFGDGYTF
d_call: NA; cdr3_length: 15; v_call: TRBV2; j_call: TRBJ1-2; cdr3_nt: TGTGCCAGCAGTCGGGACACCCACGAGGGCTATGGCTACACCTTC; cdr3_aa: CASSRDTHEGYGYTF
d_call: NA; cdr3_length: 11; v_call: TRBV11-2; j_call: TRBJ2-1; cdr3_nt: TGTGCCAGCAGCTTAGAATCGGTTGATTTCTTC; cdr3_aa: CASSLESVDFF
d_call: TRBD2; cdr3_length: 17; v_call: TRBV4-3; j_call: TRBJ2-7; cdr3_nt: TGCGCCAGCAGCCCAGGTTACACTAGCGGGGATCCCTACGAGCAGTACTTC; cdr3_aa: CASSPGYTSGDPYEQYF
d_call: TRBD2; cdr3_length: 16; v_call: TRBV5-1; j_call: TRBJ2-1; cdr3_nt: TGCGCCAGCAGCTCAAGCGGGACTGCAATTAACAATGAGCAGTTCTTC; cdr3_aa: CASSSSGTAINNEQFF
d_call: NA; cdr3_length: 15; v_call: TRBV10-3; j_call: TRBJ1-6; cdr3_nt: TGTGCCATCAGTGGAGGTCAGAGAGATAATTCACCCCTCCACTTT; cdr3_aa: CAISGGQRDNSPLHF
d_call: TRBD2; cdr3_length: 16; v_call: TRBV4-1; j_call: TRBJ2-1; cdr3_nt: TGCGCCAGCAGCCCCGGGAGCGGGACTTACTGGAATGAGCAGTTCTTC; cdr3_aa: CASSPGSGTYWNEQFF
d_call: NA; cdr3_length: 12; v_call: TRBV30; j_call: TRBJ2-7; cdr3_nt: TGTGCCTGGAGCTCTACAGGGAACGAGCAGTACTTC; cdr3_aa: CAWSSTGNEQYF
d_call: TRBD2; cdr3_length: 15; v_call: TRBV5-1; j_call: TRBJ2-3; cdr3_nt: TGCGCCAGCACCGTAGGCGGGAGGACAACAGATACGCAGTATTTT; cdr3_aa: CASTVGGRTTDTQYF
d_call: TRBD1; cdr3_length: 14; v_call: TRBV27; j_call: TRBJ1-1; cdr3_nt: TGTGCCAGCAGTTTTGGACAGGGAAGGACTGAAGCTTTCTTT; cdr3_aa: CASSFGQGRTEAFF
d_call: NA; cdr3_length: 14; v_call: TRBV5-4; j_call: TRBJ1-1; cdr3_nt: TGTGCCAGCAGCTTTGGGGGCTTGGTGGCTGAAGCTTTCTTT; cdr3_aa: CASSFGGLVAEAFF
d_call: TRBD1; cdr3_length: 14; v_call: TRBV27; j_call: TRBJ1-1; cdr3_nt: TGTGCCACCCTTCTAAGGGGGCAAAGAACTGAAGCTTTCTTT; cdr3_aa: CATLLRGQRTEAFF
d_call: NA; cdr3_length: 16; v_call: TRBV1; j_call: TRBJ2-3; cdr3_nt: TGCACCAGCAGCTTAGGACTAGCGGGCTGCACAGATACGCAGTATTTT; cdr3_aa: CTSSLGLAGCTDTQYF
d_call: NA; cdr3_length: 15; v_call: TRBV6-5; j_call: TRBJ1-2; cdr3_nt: TGTGCCAGCAGTTACTTTCGACAGATAATCTATGGCTACACCTTC; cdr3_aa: CASSYFRQIIYGYTF
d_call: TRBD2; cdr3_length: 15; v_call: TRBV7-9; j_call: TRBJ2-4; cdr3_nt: TGTGCCAGCAGCCGGACTAGCGCATTCAGTGACATTCAGTACTTC; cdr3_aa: CASSRTSAFSDIQYF
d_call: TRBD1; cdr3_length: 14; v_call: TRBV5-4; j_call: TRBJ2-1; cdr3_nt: TGTGCCAGCAGCAGGACAGGGGGATTGAATGAGCAGTTCTTC; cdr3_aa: CASSRTGGLNEQFF
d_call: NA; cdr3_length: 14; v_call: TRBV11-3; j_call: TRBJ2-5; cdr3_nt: TGTGCCAGCAGCTCATCTAGCTTTCGGGAGACCCAGTACTTC; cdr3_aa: CASSSSSFRETQYF
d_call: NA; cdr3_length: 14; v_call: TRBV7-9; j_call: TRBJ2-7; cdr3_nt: TGTGCCAGCAGCTTCCCGCAGGGCTCCTACGAGCAGTACTTC; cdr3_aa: CASSFPQGSYEQYF